This T cell receptor (beta chain) was captured by sequencing in a study of regulatory T cells in long-lasting Graves disease. Overall study findings and caveats: TRBV28, TRBJ1-2 and TRBJ2-5 emerged as the favored segments in persistent disease. Persistent patients shared more public clonotypes (about 2,800) than newly diagnosed patients (966). Small sample size may have lowered accuracy.

Time point: newly diagnosed GD, antithyroid drugs for less than 3 months. The TCR library was prepared using RNA isolated from PBMCs. TCR beta libraries were built with iRepertoire HTBI primers and Arm-PCR of CDR3 regions. TCRdb reanalysed the multiplex PCR reads using MiXCR and keeps one entry per CDR3 protein. The sample consists of 550,000 to 600,000 distinct CDR3 sequences, about 15% of them appearing once. At least ten counts were recorded for this clonotype. The antigen remains undetermined. CDR1 is MDHEN, CDR2 SYDVKM, per germline. CDR3 length equals 15 residues. V shed 6 bases and J shed 3 bases, with 18 bases lying between them. These sequences were also reported in another study, on T cells in Graves' hyperthyroidism and ophthalmopathy. That report notes: The model's output predicted ophthalmopathy at a median of around 7 months prior to onset.

The receptor was isolated from a man aged 18 to 35 with Graves disease. This chain uses TRBV28 with TRBJ2-7; D is undetermined. Specimen: peripheral blood mononuclear cells (PBMCs), collected at new diagnosis, from a patient treated with antithyroid drugs. As DNA, the CDR3 is TGTGCCAGCAGCCCGGACCGCGGAAGATACTACGAGCAGTACTTC. Amino acid sequence: CASSPDRGRYYEQYF.